Described below is a single T cell receptor beta chain sequence and its context. The CDR3 covers 14 residues. V dropped 3 bases and J dropped 2 bases, with 11 bases sitting between them. Germline CDR1 KGHSH, CDR2 LQKENI. These data belong to a study of shared clonotypes between healthy human individuals. Generated by immunoSEQ multiplex PCR, the TCRdb table keeps only in-frame clones and is missing some. Among some 500,000 clones, approximately 80% were seen once, and the ten largest hold about 12%. The sequence was collected from a middle-aged woman in good health. Some clones in this sample may be carry-over from other donors' samples. Sequencing input: PBMCs. V usage is TRBV18 and J usage is TRBJ2-7, with a tentative D call TRBD1 (7 bases). CDR3 amino acids: CASSPGGQTYEQYF. CDR3 in DNA: TGTGCCAGCTCACCGGGGGGACAGACCTACGAGCAGTACTTC.